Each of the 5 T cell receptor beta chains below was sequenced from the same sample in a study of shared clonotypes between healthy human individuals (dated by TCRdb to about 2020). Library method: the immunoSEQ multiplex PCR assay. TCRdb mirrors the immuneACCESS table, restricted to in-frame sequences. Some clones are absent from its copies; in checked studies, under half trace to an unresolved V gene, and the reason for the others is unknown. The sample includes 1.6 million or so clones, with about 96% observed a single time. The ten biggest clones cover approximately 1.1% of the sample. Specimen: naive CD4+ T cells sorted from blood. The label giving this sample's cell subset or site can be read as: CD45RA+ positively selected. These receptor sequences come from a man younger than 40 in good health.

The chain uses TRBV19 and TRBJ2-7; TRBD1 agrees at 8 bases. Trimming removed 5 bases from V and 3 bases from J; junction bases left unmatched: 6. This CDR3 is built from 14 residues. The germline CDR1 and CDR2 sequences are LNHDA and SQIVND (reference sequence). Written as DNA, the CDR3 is TGTGCCAGTAGTCCCTGGACAGGGAACTACGAGCAGTACTTC. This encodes CASSPWTGNYEQYF.

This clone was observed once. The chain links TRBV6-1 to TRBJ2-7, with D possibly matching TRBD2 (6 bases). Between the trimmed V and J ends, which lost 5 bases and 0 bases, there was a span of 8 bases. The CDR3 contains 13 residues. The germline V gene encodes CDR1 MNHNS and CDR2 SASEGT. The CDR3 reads CASSLRDSYEQYF. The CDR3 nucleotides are TGTGCCAGCAGTTTGCGGGACTCCTACGAGCAGTACTTC.

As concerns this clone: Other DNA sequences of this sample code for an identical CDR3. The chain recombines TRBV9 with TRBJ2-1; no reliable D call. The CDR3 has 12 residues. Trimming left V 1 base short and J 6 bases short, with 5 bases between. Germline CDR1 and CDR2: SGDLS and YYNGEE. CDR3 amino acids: CASSVLGNEQFF. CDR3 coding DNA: TGTGCCAGCAGCGTACTAGGCAATGAGCAGTTCTTC. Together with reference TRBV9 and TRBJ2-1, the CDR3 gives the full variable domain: DSGVTQTPKHLITATGQRVTLRCSPRSGDLSVYWYQQSLDQGLQFLIQYYNGEERAKGNILERFSAQQFPDLHSELNLSSLELGDSALYFCASSVLGNEQFFGPGTRLTVL.

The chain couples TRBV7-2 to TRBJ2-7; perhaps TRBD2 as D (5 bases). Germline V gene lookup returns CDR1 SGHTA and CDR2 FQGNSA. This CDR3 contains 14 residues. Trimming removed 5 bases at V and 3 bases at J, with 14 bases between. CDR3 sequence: CASSLGLGLYEQYF. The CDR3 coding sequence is TGTGCCAGCAGCCTCGGACTCGGCCTCTACGAGCAGTACTTC. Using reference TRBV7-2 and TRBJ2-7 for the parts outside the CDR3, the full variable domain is GAGVSQSPSNKVTEKGKDVELRCDPISGHTALYWYRQSLGQGLEFLIYFQGNSAPDKSGLPSDRFSAERTGGSVSTLTIQRTQQEDSAVYLCASSLGLGLYEQYFGPGTRLTVT.

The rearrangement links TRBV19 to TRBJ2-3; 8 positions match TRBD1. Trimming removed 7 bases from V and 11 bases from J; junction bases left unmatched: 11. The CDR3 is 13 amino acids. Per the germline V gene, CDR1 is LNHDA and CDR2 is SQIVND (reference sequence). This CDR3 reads CASTIQGGSVQYF. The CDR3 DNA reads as TGTGCCAGTACCATACAGGGGGGCAGTGTGCAGTATTTT.